Listed below are T cell receptor beta chains from one sample, sequenced in a study of T cell repertoires in aging, cancer and after chemotherapy. MiXCR, run by TCRdb on the multiplex PCR reads, gives a single entry per CDR3 protein. The table has around 12,000 distinct CDR3 sequences, roughly 35% seen once. What was sequenced was blood. The receptors were sampled from a human donor in good health. The donor label of this sample is uncertain. Each CDR3 is given with its conserved first and last residue. The D gene is left open where the match is weak. The size of a clone is reported for some rows only, either as once, few or many, or as a class for expanded clones.

>TRBV6-5|14|.|.|TRBJ1-2
TGTGCCAGCAGTTACTCTTTGGGAAGCTATGGCTACACCTTC
CASSYSLGSYGYTF
>TRBV12-3/TRBV12-4|16|TRBD1|.|TRBJ2-7
TGTGCCAGCAGTCGCGGGACAGGGAAGGGCTCCTACGAGCAGTACTTC
CASSRGTGKGSYEQYF
>TRBV19|12|.|few|TRBJ1-1
TGTGCCAGTAGTATCAGGCAGGGAGAAGCTTTCTTT
CASSIRQGEAFF
>TRBV29-1|13|TRBD1|medium-sized|TRBJ1-2
TGCAGCGCCAGGACAGGGGTTAACTATGGCTACACCTTC
CSARTGVNYGYTF
>TRBV29-1|12|.|medium-sized|TRBJ1-1
TGCAGCGTTGAAGTATCGGGGATCGAAGCTTTCTTT
CSVEVSGIEAFF
>TRBV6-6|14|TRBD1|.|TRBJ1-4
TGTGCCAGCAGTTACGCAGGGGGGATGAAAAAACTGTTTTTT
CASSYAGGMKKLFF
>TRBV11-3|15|TRBD1|.|TRBJ1-1
TGTGCCAGCAGCCCCGGACAGGGTGGGAACACTGAAGCTTTCTTT
CASSPGQGGNTEAFF
>TRBV5-4|11|.|.|TRBJ1-2
TGTGCCAGCAGCTACAACTATGGCTACACCTTC
CASSYNYGYTF
>TRBV15|13|.|few|TRBJ1-2
TGTGCCACCAGCAGAGGAGCAATCTATGGCTACACCTTC
CATSRGAIYGYTF
>TRBV15|14|.|once|TRBJ1-3
TGTGCCTCCAGTCGATCAGGGTCCCGGGACACCATATATTTT
CASSRSGSRDTIYF
>TRBV30|16|TRBD2|few|TRBJ2-1
TGTGCCTGGAGCGGATATAGCGGGGGGCCTTGGAATGAGCAGTTCTTC
CAWSGYSGGPWNEQFF
>TRBV27|16|.|few|TRBJ2-3
TGTGCCAGCAGTTTATTAGCTAGCTTCTCCACAGATACGCAGTATTTT
CASSLLASFSTDTQYF
>TRBV5-6|13|TRBD2|.|TRBJ2-2
TGTGCCAGCTCCCGGGAGGGGGGCGGGGAGCTGTTTTTT
CASSREGGGELFF
>TRBV12-5|13|.|.|TRBJ2-1
TGTGCTAGTTTTCAGAGCTCCTACAATGAGCAGTTCTTC
CASFQSSYNEQFF
>TRBV18|11|.|.|TRBJ2-7
TGTGCCAGCTCGCGTACAGACGAGCAGTACTTC
CASSRTDEQYF
>TRBV29-1|13|TRBD2|medium-sized|TRBJ2-3
TGCAGCGGCCAAGCGGGAGCGGGAGATACGCAGTATTTT
CSGQAGAGDTQYF
>TRBV19|13|.|.|TRBJ2-7
TGTGCCAGCGCGGGACCTGTCTCCTACGAGCAGTACTTC
CASAGPVSYEQYF
>TRBV29-1|14|.|medium-sized|TRBJ2-7
TGCAGCGTTATTCTGAGCGTTAGACCCTACGAGCAGTACTTC
CSVILSVRPYEQYF
>TRBV11-3|14|.|.|TRBJ2-7
TGTGCCAGCAGCTTAGGGGGCGGCTCCTACGAGCAGTACTTC
CASSLGGGSYEQYF
>TRBV7-2|12|.|few|TRBJ2-7
TGTGCCAGCAGACAGGGACGCGGCGAGCAGTACTTC
CASRQGRGEQYF
>TRBV5-1|18|TRBD2|.|TRBJ2-1
TGCGCCAGCAGCATACCGGGACTAGCGGGGGGGGCCTACAATGAGCAGTTCTTC
CASSIPGLAGGAYNEQFF
>TRBV15|17|TRBD2|few|TRBJ2-3
TGTGCCACCAGCAGAGAGATTACTAGCGGGAGTTTGAATACGCAGTATTTT
CATSREITSGSLNTQYF
>TRBV6-1|14|.|.|TRBJ1-2
TGTGCCAGCAGACCACCGGGTCCCAACTATGGCTACACCTTC
CASRPPGPNYGYTF
>TRBV20-1|14|TRBD2|.|TRBJ2-7
TGCAGTGCCATACGGACTAGCGGGGCGTACGAGCAGTACTTC
CSAIRTSGAYEQYF
>TRBV6-1|14|.|few|TRBJ2-2
TGTGCCAGCAGTGATATTGTCAGTTCCGGGGAGCTGTTTTTT
CASSDIVSSGELFF
>TRBV19|13|.|.|TRBJ1-1
TGTGCCAGTAGACAGGGTTTGTACACTGAAGCTTTCTTT
CASRQGLYTEAFF
>TRBV19|15|.|medium-sized|TRBJ1-4
TGTGCCAGTAATACTGATCATTCAACTAATGAAAAACTGTTTTTT
CASNTDHSTNEKLFF
>TRBV19|14|.|few|TRBJ1-4
TGTGCCAGTAGTATTGGGTACGCTACTGAAAAACTGTTTTTT
CASSIGYATEKLFF
>TRBV6-5|13|.|.|TRBJ1-1
TGTGCCAGCAGCGAGGAATCGGGGAGGGCAGCTTTCTTT
CASSEESGRAAFF
>TRBV30|15|TRBD1|medium-sized|TRBJ1-6
TGTGCCTGGAGTGTAGGAGGGACAGGGGATTTACCCCTCCACTTT
CAWSVGGTGDLPLHF
>TRBV15|12|.|.|TRBJ2-7
TGTGCCACCAGCAGAAGTGGCCTCGAGCAGTACTTC
CATSRSGLEQYF
>TRBV11-3|15|.|medium-sized|TRBJ2-3
TGTGCCAGCAGCTTAGGGACTGATATCTCCGATACGCAGTATTTT
CASSLGTDISDTQYF
>TRBV6-5|15|.|few|TRBJ1-2
TGTGCCAGCAGCCGACAAGCCCTGACAGTCTATGGCTACACCTTC
CASSRQALTVYGYTF
>TRBV19|15|.|medium-sized|TRBJ2-5
TGTGCCAGTAGTATAGGAGGGGGGGACGGGGGGACCCAGTACTTC
CASSIGGGDGGTQYF
>TRBV15|15|.|.|TRBJ2-5
TGTGCCACCAGCAGAGATACCAGGGTAGGAGAGACCCAGTACTTC
CATSRDTRVGETQYF
>TRBV6-1|16|TRBD2|.|TRBJ2-2
TGTGCCAGCAGGAGGACTAGCGGGCAGAACACCGGGGAGCTGTTTTTT
CASRRTSGQNTGELFF
>TRBV6-2/TRBV6-3|15|.|.|TRBJ2-6
TGTGCCAGCAGTTTACGAGTCTCTGGGGCCAACGTCCTGACTTTC
CASSLRVSGANVLTF
>TRBV19|16|TRBD2|.|TRBJ2-7
TGTGCCAGTAAACCGGGACTAGCGGAGAGCTCCTACGAGCAGTACTTC
CASKPGLAESSYEQYF
>TRBV6-5|16|TRBD1|.|TRBJ1-3
TGTGCCAGCAGTTACCAGGGACAGGGATCCGGAAACACCATATATTTT
CASSYQGQGSGNTIYF
>TRBV6-5|14|TRBD1|few|TRBJ2-1
TGTGCCAGCAGACCCAACCGACAGGGCGGGGAGCAGTTCTTC
CASRPNRQGGEQFF
>TRBV11-3|17|TRBD2|medium-sized|TRBJ2-3
TGTGCCAGCAGCTCCCGAGGGGTAGCGGGGGGCACAGATACGCAGTATTTT
CASSSRGVAGGTDTQYF
>TRBV6-1|15|.|.|TRBJ2-2
TGTGCCAGCAGTGAAGCGCGGCTGGGCACCGGGGAGCTGTTTTTT
CASSEARLGTGELFF
>TRBV5-1|14|TRBD2|.|TRBJ2-1
TGCGCCAGCAGCTTGGTACCTAGCGGGGGAGGGCAGTTCTTC
CASSLVPSGGGQFF
>TRBV6-5|15|.|few|TRBJ2-5
TGTGCCAGCAGTTACGGGCCGGGCGGCCCCCCGACCCAGTACTTC
CASSYGPGGPPTQYF
>TRBV5-5|15|TRBD1|.|TRBJ2-4
TGCGCCAGCAGCTTGGCCGTGGACAGGGTGAACATTCAGTACTTC
CASSLAVDRVNIQYF
>TRBV15|14|TRBD1|.|TRBJ2-1
TGTGCCACCAGATCCGGGACAGGCGGCAATGAGCAGTTCTTC
CATRSGTGGNEQFF
>TRBV6-1|13|.|.|TRBJ1-3
TGTGCCATCAACGACGTACTTGGAAACACCATATATTTT
CAINDVLGNTIYF
>TRBV12-3/TRBV12-4|13|.|.|TRBJ1-1
TGTGCCAGCAGTTCGGGGGGGAACACTGAAGCTTTCTTT
CASSSGGNTEAFF
>TRBV30|11|.|.|TRBJ1-2
TGTGCCTGGAGTCACGGTGCTGGCTACACCTTC
CAWSHGAGYTF
>TRBV6-1|12|.|.|TRBJ1-1
TGTGCCAGCAGGACGACGGAGGCGAAGGCTTTCTTT
CASRTTEAKAFF